The following is a T cell receptor (beta chain) sequence with its context. Its antigen is unknown. Base qualities are not provided; no much larger clone lies one nucleotide away. This sample is drawn from a study of T cells in Graves' hyperthyroidism and ophthalmopathy (dated by TCRdb to between 2018 and 2021). For context, the study as a whole: Peripheral blood samples were taken at initial diagnosis, before any treatment was given. The paper reports TCR Vbeta CDR3 sequencing of roughly 140 peripheral blood samples: fewer than 50 ophthalmopathy, under 85 hyperthyroidism and around 17 progressor patients. Prospective prediction of ophthalmopathy was tested in an independent validation cohort consisting of 18 to 20 hyperthyroidism patients and around 16 patients who later progressed to ophthalmopathy. The study also compared thyroid tissue and blood T-cell repertoires from roughly six Graves' hyperthyroidism patients. After sampling, hyperthyroidism patients received methimazole starting at 30 mg daily, and ophthalmopathy patients received high-dose intravenous methylprednisolone. A discovery cohort of around 98 patients, 43 with Graves' ophthalmopathy and more than 55 with stable Graves' hyperthyroidism, was used to find distinguishing TCR V-J signatures. The 100 or so discovery patients were divided at random into training and test sets in a 7:3 ratio. What the authors observed across the whole study: Sample size was not statistically predetermined, and blinding of investigators to group allocation was not performed. Most expanded thyroid clonotypes (frequency above 0.001) were also detected in blood, suggesting blood repertoires may reflect thyroid immune responses. In validation, the model predicted progression to ophthalmopathy a median of roughly 6.1 months before onset, with approximately 68% sensitivity and almost 75% specificity. Ophthalmopathy was separated from stable hyperthyroidism by a 13 V-J signature model, with over 85% sensitivity and 81% to 83% specificity obtained in cross-validation and 80%/75% obtained in testing.

Graves' hyperthyroidism was defined as stable when no progression to ophthalmopathy occurred over 18 months of follow-up. Hyperthyroidism patients were newly diagnosed, with disease duration under 2 months, and aged 18 to 65 years. Patients with uncontrolled infections, other autoimmune diseases, pregnancy or lactation were excluded. Clinical symptoms, serum thyroxine and TRAb, thyroid ultrasound, and orbital computed tomography formed the basis for the diagnoses. PBMCs were separated from roughly 9.6 ml of fresh peripheral blood using Ficoll-Paque density gradient centrifugation. Total RNA was extracted using Trizol reagent, and RNA quality was assessed on an Agilent 2100 Bioanalyzer. The TCR beta CDR3 regions were amplified from RNA transcripts. For the first round of RT-PCR on the TCR CDR3, the HTBI primer set was used together with the Qiagen OneStep RT-PCR kit. A second multiplex PCR round built the libraries, followed by size selection and purification. Sequencing of the libraries was done on an Illumina HiSeq2000 using paired-end 100 bp reads. In the paper's pipeline: SOAPnuke was used to process the raw data, with reads discarded if the reads contained adapters or uncalled bases, had a mean Phred below 15, or lacked an exact constant-primer or identifier match. COPE v1.2.5 was used to merge high-quality paired reads, and clonotypes were defined as unique nucleotide sequences. MiTCR v1.1 was used to align the clonotypes against IMGT TRBV, TRBD and TRBJ reference segments. The analysis was restricted to V-J combinations with a frequency above 0.0001, which together covered just over 99% of the repertoires. A TCS score was defined as the ratio between F50 (clonal expansion) and ExV (chaos), using BLOSUM62-based TCRdist between CDR3 peptides within each V-J. Welch's t-statistics and random forest reduced 500 to 650 V-J features to 13, which were used in a naive Bayes classifier (R e1071). The similarity between thyroid and blood repertoires was quantified using the Morisita-Horn index. Using fastp at Q25 and MiXCR, TCRdb reprocessed the public reads and kept productive beta chains. Rows merge per CDR3 protein into single entries with the most common DNA and genes. TCRdb's processing, not the authors' own work, is the source of the V and J calls. The sample includes hundreds of thousands of distinct CDR3 sequences, with over 35% observed a single time. The ten largest account for around 32% of the sample.

The CDR3 measures 18 amino acids from cysteine to phenylalanine. This entry keeps only the CDR3 DNA: 54 bases, framed from base 1. After removal of 1 base from V and 5 bases from J, the junction retains 9 bases not matched to a gene. The germline V gene supplies CDR1 SGHRS and CDR2 YFSETQ. The source is a woman aged 35 to 49 with Graves' hyperthyroidism. The sequenced material came from blood. This sequence uses TRBV5-1 and TRBJ2-7, with 16 middle bases fitting TRBD2. CDR3 region: CASSLSPGLAGGPNEQYF. The nucleotide sequence reads as follows: TGCGCCAGCAGCTTGTCCCCGGGACTAGCGGGAGGGCCAAACGAGCAGTACTTC.